This T cell receptor (beta chain) was sequenced in a study of CD8 T cells in Susac syndrome. It was with random hexamers that about 0.45 to 1 ug RNA was reverse transcribed. Multiplex PCR with immunoSEQ amplified the TCR beta CDR3 across 54 Vbeta and 13 Jbeta. TCRdb re-called the immunoSEQ multiplex PCR reads with MiXCR, one entry per CDR3 protein. The sample records 230,000 or so distinct CDR3 sequences, roughly 96% being singletons. Germline CDR1 SQVTM, CDR2 ANQGSEA. The CDR3 contains 12 residues. Trimming left V 4 bases short and J 4 bases short, with 5 bases between. Sequencing of TCR beta, carried out with a high-throughput approach, was applied to CD8+ and CD4+ T cells from the blood.

This TCR was sampled from a human donor with multiple sclerosis. J is TRBJ2-6 and V is TRBV29-1, with D uncertain. The sample was CD4+ T cells from PBMCs. The CDR3 DNA follows: TGCAGCGTTGTCCACGGGGCCAACGTCCTGACTTTC. Its translation: CSVVHGANVLTF. The full variable domain, its missing parts supplied by reference TRBV29-1 and TRBJ2-6, is SAVISQKPSRDICQRGTSLTIQCQVDSQVTMMFWYRQQPGQSLTLIATANQGSEATYESGFVIDKFPISRPNLTFSTLTVSNMSPEDSSIYLCSVVHGANVLTFGAGSRLTVL.